Each of the 17 T cell receptor beta chains below was sequenced from the same sample in a study of cytomegalovirus exposure and HLA in healthy donors. PCR used 60 Vbeta primers and 13 Jbeta primers. Method: immunoSEQ multiplex PCR; TCRdb's copy keeps in-frame clones and lacks some. The data show around 170,000 clones, roughly 70% seen once. Sequenced material: PBMCs. The receptors were sampled from a girl aged 5-17 years in good health and CMV-seronegative.

The rearrangement uses TRBV5-1 and TRBJ2-3; TRBD1 agrees at 8 bases. The germline gives CDR1 SGHRS, CDR2 YFSETQ. This CDR3 is built from 14 residues. The J segment lost 6 bases and the V segment lost 5 bases, leaving 8 bases of the junction unmatched. The CDR3 DNA reads as TGCGCCAGCAGGTCAGGGGGCATCGGTGATACGCAGTATTTT. Its translation: CASRSGGIGDTQYF.

J is TRBJ1-1 and V is TRBV30; 8 nucleotides line up with TRBD1. Germline CDR1 and CDR2: GTSNPN and SVGIG (reference sequence). V trimming: 3 bases; J trimming: 1 base; junction bases outside the gene matches: 10. The CDR3 has 16 amino acids. The CDR3 protein is CAWRPGTGRSNTEAFF. As DNA, the CDR3 is TGTGCCTGGAGGCCCGGGACAGGTAGATCGAACACTGAAGCTTTCTTT.

This clone occurred a few times. The chain employs TRBV6-6 and TRBJ1-1; TRBD1 matches 7 bases. CDR3 length equals 14 residues. V lost 2 bases and J lost 0; bases outside the gene matches: 0. From germline, CDR1 is MNHNY and CDR2 SVGAGI (reference sequence). The CDR3 DNA is TGTGCCAGCAGTTACCAGGGGGTGAACACTGAAGCTTTCTTT. It is translated as CASSYQGVNTEAFF.

In its sample, this clone was seen a few times. This rearrangement joins TRBV5-8 to TRBJ1-1; D gene uncertain. CDR3 length equals 13 residues. In germline, CDR1 is SGHTS, CDR2 YDEGEE. Trimming left V 3 bases short and J 0 bases short, with 6 bases between. This CDR3 reads CASSSPVNTEAFF. CDR3 nucleotide sequence: TGTGCCAGCAGCTCACCGGTGAACACTGAAGCTTTCTTT.

J is TRBJ1-6 and V is TRBV7-2, with D possibly being TRBD1 (5 bases). Per the germline V gene, CDR1 is SGHTA and CDR2 is FQGNSA. The CDR3 sequence is 12 residues long. V dropped 5 bases and J dropped 14 bases, with 13 bases sitting between them. CDR3 sequence: CASSLSKDTLHF. CDR3 DNA sequence: TGTGCCAGCAGCCTTTCGAAGGACACCCTCCACTTT.

The chain links TRBV27 to TRBJ2-5; D possibly corresponds to TRBD2 (5 bases). The V end was cut by 3 bases, the J end by 11 bases, with 10 bases between. The CDR3 totals 11 residues. CDR1 is MNHEY, CDR2 SMNVEV, per germline (reference sequence). The DNA for the CDR3 is TGTGCCAGCAGTTTCGGGAAGGAGCAGTACTTC. Protein sequence: CASSFGKEQYF.

This sequence joins TRBV15 and TRBJ1-2; 8 positions agree with TRBD1. CDR1 and CDR2 (germline): LNHNV, YYDKDF (reference sequence). J gave up 6 bases and V 8 bases, and 8 bases lay outside the gene matches. This CDR3 is 13 amino acids long. CDR3 amino acids: CATRIAGGNGYTF. CDR3 nucleotide sequence: TGTGCCACCCGAATTGCAGGGGGCAATGGCTACACCTTC. The entire variable domain, with the rest obtained from reference TRBV15 and TRBJ1-2, is as follows: DAMVIQNPRYQVTQFGKPVTLSCSQTLNHNVMYWYQQKSSQAPKLLFHYYDKDFNNEADTPDNFQSRRPNTSFCFLDIRSPGLGDTAMYLCATRIAGGNGYTFGSGTRLTVV.

This clone has just one count. The V and J genes are TRBV6-6 and TRBJ2-7; 7 positions match TRBD1. Germline V gene sequence: CDR1 MNHNY, CDR2 SVGAGI (reference sequence). The J segment lost 6 bases and the V segment lost 6 bases, leaving 14 bases of the junction unmatched. The CDR3 is 15 residues long. This CDR3 reads CASRISTGRLGEQYF. In DNA form, the CDR3 reads TGTGCCAGCAGAATTTCGACAGGGCGCTTAGGCGAGCAGTACTTC.

The chain uses TRBV7-9 and TRBJ2-2; TRBD1 might be the D (6 bases). The germline V and J ends were trimmed by 6 bases and 5 bases, with 16 bases remaining between them. The CDR3 has 15 residues. Germline V lookup: CDR1 SEHNR, CDR2 FQNEAQ (reference sequence). CDR3 in DNA: TGTGCCAGCAGACGGGACAAGGCCTTGACCGGGGAGCTGTTTTTT. It encodes CASRRDKALTGELFF.

The CDR3 DNA reads as TGTGCCAGCAGCTTCACAGATGAAAAACTGTTTTTT. Amino acids: CASSFTDEKLFF. V usage is TRBV13 and J usage is TRBJ1-4; D unclear. Germline V lookup: CDR1 PRHDT, CDR2 FYEKMQ (reference sequence). Trimming removed 3 bases at V and 6 bases at J, with 5 bases between. The CDR3 is 12 amino acids.

This clone occurred a few times. The CDR3 DNA follows: TGCAGCGTTGGAGGGGACGGGGGTTATGGCTACACCTTC. It codes for CSVGGDGGYGYTF. The chain joins TRBV29-1 to TRBJ1-2; D possibly corresponds to TRBD1 (5 bases). This CDR3 region has 13 residues. Deletions cut 4 bases from V and 5 bases from J, with 14 bases between. Germline CDR1 SQVTM, CDR2 ANQGSEA.

The V and J genes are TRBV5-6 and TRBJ1-4, with 7 bases matching TRBD1. The CDR3 loop spans 18 amino acids. From germline, CDR1 is SGHDT and CDR2 YYEEEE. With 0 bases clipped from V and 0 bases from J, the junction kept 8 bases outside the gene matches. CDR3: CASSLGTGPTTTNEKLFF. The DNA of the CDR3 is TGTGCCAGCAGCTTGGGGACAGGACCGACGACAACTAATGAAAAACTGTTTTTT.

The V gene is TRBV19, the J gene TRBJ1-1; 7 positions match TRBD1. The CDR3 is 15 amino acids. Germline lookup yields CDR1 LNHDA and CDR2 SQIVND (reference sequence). The V segment lost 9 bases and the J segment 1 base; nucleotides outside the gene matches: 11. The DNA for the CDR3 is TGTGCCAGCCGCTTTGACAGGGTAAGGAACACTGAAGCTTTCTTT. Its translation is CASRFDRVRNTEAFF.

This clone was detected once. V usage is TRBV5-4 and J usage is TRBJ2-4, with TRBD2 matching over 7 bases. In germline, CDR1 is SGHNT, CDR2 YYREEE (reference sequence). CDR3 length: 17 amino acids. Germline trimming cut 4 bases from V and 0 bases from J; bases unmatched to any gene: 10. The CDR3 DNA reads TGTGCCAGCAGCCCACACTCTAGCGGCGGAGCCAAAAACATTCAGTACTTC. It yields the protein CASSPHSSGGAKNIQYF.

J is TRBJ2-1 and V is TRBV9, with TRBD1 matching 9 bases. With V trimmed by 4 bases and J by 2 bases, 4 bases remained unmatched. CDR1 is SGDLS and CDR2 is YYNGEE in the germline V gene. The CDR3 totals 15 residues. The CDR3 sequence is CASSSTGGAYNEQFF. CDR3 DNA: TGTGCCAGCAGCTCTACAGGGGGCGCCTACAATGAGCAGTTCTTC.

This chain connects TRBV2 to TRBJ2-2; D is possibly TRBD2 (5 bases). Germline values: CDR1 SNHLY, CDR2 FYNNEI. The CDR3 length is 15 residues. The ends were cut back, 2 bases at V and 5 bases at J, with 12 bases in the middle. CDR3 coding DNA: TGTGCCAGCAGTGAAAGCCCCCGGGGTACCGGGGAGCTGTTTTTT. This sequence encodes CASSESPRGTGELFF.

This clone was observed a few times. The chain is built from TRBV9 and TRBJ2-5; the match to TRBD1 covers 7 bases. CDR3 length: 15 residues. V dropped 0 bases and J dropped 4; count of bases not matched to a gene: 6. In germline, CDR1 is SGDLS, CDR2 YYNGEE. CDR3 bases: TGTGCCAGCAGCGTAGCAGGGGGTAAGCTAGAGACCCAGTACTTC. Protein product: CASSVAGGKLETQYF. The whole variable domain, filled in from reference TRBV9 and TRBJ2-5, reads DSGVTQTPKHLITATGQRVTLRCSPRSGDLSVYWYQQSLDQGLQFLIQYYNGEERAKGNILERFSAQQFPDLHSELNLSSLELGDSALYFCASSVAGGKLETQYFGPGTRLLVL.